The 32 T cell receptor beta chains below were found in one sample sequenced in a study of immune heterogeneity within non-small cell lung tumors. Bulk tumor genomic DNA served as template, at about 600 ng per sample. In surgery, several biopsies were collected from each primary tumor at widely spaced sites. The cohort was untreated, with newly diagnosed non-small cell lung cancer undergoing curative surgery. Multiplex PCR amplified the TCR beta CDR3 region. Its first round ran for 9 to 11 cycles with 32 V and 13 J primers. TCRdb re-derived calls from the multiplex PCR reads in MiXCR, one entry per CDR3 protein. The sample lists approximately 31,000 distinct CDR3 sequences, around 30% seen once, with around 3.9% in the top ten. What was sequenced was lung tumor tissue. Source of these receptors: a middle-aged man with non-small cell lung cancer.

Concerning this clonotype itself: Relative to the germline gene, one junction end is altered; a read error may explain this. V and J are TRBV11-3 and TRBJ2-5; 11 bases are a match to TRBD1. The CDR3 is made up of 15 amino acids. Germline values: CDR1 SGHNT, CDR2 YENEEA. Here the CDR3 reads CARSSDRGLQETQYF. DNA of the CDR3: TGTGCCAGAAGCTCGGACAGGGGGCTTCAAGAGACCCAGTACTTC. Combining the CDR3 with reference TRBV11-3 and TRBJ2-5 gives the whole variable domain EAGVVQSPRYKIIEKKQPVAFWCNPISGHNTLYWYLQNLGQGPELLIRYENEEAVDDSQLPKDRFSAERLKGVDSTLKIQPAELGDSAVYLCARSSDRGLQETQYFGPGTRLLVL.

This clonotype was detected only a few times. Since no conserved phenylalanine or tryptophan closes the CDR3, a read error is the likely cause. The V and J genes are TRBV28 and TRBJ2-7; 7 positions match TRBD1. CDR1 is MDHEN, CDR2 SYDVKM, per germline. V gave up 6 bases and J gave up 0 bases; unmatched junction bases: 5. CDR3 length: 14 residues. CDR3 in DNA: TGTGCCAGCAGGCGGACAGGTAGCTCCTACGAGCAGTACCTC. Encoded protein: CASRRTGSSYEQYL.

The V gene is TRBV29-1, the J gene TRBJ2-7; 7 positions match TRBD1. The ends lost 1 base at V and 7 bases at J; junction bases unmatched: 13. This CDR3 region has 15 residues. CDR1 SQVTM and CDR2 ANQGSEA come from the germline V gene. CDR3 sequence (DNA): TGCAGCGTTGAAGTTGTAGGCAGGGGGAGTGGTGAGCAGTACTTC. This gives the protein CSVEVVGRGSGEQYF.

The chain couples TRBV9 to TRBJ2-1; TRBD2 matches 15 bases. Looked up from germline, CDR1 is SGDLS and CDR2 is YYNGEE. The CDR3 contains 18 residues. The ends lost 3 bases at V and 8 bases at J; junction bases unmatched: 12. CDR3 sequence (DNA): TGTGCCAGCAGCGGGATACGGACTAGCGGGAGGGCCGTAGATGAGCAGTTCTTC. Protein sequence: CASSGIRTSGRAVDEQFF.

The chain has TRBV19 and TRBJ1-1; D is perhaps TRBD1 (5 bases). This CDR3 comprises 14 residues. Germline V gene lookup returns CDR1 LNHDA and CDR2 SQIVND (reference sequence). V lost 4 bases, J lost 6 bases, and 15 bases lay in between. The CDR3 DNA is TGTGCCAGTAGTAGACGGGGGGTCACCCCTGAAGCTTTCTTT. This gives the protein CASSRRGVTPEAFF.

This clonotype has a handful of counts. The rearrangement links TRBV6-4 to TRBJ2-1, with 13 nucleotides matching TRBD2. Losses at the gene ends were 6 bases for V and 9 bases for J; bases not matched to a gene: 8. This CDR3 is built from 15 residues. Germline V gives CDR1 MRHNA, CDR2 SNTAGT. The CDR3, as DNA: TGTGCCAGCAGCCAACTAGCGGGAGGGCCCGGTGAGCAGTTCTTC. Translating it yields CASSQLAGGPGEQFF.

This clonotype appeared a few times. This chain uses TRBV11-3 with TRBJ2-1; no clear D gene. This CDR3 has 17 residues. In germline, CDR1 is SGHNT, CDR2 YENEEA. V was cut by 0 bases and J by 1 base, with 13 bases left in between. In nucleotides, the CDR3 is TGTGCCAGCAGCTTAGACGGGCGGCCCCCATCCTACAATGAGCAGTTCTTC. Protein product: CASSLDGRPPSYNEQFF.

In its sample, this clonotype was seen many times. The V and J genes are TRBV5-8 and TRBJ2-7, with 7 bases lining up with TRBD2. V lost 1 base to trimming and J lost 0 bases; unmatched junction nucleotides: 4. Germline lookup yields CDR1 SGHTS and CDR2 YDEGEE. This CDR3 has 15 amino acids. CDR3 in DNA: TGTGCCAGCAGCTTGCGGCGCGGGAGCTCCTACGAGCAGTACTTC. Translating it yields CASSLRRGSSYEQYF.

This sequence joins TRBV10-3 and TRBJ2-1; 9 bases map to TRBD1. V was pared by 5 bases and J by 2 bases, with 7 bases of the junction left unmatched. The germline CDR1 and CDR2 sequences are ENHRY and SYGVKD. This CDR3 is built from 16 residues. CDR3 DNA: TGTGCCATCAGTAGTACAGGGGGCGGTACCTACAATGAGCAGTTCTTC. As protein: CAISSTGGGTYNEQFF.

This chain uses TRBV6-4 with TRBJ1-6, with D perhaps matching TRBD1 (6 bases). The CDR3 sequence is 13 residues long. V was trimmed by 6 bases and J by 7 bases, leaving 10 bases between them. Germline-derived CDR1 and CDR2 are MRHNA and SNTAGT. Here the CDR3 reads CASSQTGNSPLHF. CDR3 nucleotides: TGTGCCAGCAGCCAAACAGGGAATTCACCCCTCCACTTT.

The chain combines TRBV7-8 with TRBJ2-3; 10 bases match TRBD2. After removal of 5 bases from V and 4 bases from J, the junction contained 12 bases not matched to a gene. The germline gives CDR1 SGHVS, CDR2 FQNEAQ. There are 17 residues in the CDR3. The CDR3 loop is CASSRRIAGGTPDTQYF. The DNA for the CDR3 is TGTGCCAGCAGCCGACGAATAGCGGGAGGTACCCCAGATACGCAGTATTTT.

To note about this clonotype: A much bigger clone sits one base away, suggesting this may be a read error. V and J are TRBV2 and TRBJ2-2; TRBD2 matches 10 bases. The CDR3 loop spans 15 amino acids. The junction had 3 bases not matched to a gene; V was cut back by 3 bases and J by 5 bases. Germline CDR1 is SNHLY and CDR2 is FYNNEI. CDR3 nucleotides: TGTGCCAGCAGTGAGGTTAGCGGGAGGACCGGGGAGCTGTTTTTT. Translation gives CASSEVSGRTGELFF.

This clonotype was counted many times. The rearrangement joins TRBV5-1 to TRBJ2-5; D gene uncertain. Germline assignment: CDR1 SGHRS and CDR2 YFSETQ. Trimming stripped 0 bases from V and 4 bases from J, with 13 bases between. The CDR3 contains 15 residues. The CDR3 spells CASSLAGWGGETQYF. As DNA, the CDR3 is TGCGCCAGCAGCTTGGCCGGGTGGGGTGGAGAGACCCAGTACTTC. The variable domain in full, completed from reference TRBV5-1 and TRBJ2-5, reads KAGVTQTPRYLIKTRGQQVTLSCSPISGHRSVSWYQQTPGQGLQFLFEYFSETQRNKGNFPGRFSGRQFSNSRSEMNVSTLELGDSALYLCASSLAGWGGETQYFGPGTRLLVL.

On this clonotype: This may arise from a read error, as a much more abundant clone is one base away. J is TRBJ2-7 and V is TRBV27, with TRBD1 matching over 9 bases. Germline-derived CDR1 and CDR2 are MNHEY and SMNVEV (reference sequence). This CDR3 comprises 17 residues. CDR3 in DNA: TGTGCCAGCAGTTTATCGACGTGGACAGGGGACCTCTACCAGCAGTACTTC. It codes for CASSLSTWTGDLYQQYF.

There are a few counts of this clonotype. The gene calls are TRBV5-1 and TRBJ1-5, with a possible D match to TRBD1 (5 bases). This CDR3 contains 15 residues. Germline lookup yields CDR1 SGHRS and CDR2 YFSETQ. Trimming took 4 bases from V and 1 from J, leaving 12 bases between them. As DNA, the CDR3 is TGCGCCAGCAGCCGGGACGGGGGAAGCAATCAGCCCCAGCATTTT. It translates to CASSRDGGSNQPQHF.

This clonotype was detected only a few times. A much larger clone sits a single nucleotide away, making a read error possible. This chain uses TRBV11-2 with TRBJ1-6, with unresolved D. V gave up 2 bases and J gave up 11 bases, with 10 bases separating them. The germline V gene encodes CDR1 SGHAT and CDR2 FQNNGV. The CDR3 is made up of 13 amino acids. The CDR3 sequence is CASSLNYPTPLHF. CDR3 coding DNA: TGTGCCAGCAGCTTAAATTACCCAACACCCCTCCACTTT. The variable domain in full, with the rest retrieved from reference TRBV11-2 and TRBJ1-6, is EAGVAQSPRYKIIEKRQSVAFWCNPISGHATLYWYQQILGQGPKLLIQFQNNGVVDDSQLPKDRFSAERLKGVDSTLKIQPAKLEDSAVYLCASSLNYPTPLHFGNGTRLTVT.

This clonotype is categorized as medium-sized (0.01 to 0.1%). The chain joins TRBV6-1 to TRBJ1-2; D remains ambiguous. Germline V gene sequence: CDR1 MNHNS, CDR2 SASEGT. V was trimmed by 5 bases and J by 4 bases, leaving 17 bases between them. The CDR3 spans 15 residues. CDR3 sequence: CASSKVTELLYGYTF. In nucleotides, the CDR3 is TGTGCCAGCAGTAAAGTTACTGAATTGCTCTATGGCTACACCTTC.

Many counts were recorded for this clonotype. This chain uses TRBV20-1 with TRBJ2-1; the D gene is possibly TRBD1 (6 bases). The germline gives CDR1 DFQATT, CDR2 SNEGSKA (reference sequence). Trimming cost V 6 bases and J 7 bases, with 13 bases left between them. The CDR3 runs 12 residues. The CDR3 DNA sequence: TGCAGTGCCATAAAGGGGGTGAATGAGCAGTTCTTC. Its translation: CSAIKGVNEQFF.

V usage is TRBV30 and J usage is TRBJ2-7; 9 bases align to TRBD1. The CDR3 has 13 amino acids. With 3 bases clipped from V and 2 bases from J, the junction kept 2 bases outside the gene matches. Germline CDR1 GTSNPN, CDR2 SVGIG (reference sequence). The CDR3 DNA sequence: TGTGCCTGGAGGACAGGGGGGACCTACGAGCAGTACTTC. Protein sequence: CAWRTGGTYEQYF.

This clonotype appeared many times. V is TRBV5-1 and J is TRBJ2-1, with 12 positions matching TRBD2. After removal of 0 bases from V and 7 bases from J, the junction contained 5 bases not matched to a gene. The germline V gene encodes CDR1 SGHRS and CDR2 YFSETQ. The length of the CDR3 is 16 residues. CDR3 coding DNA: TGCGCCAGCAGCTTGGGTGGACTAGCGGGAAGGAATGAGCAGTTCTTC. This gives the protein CASSLGGLAGRNEQFF.

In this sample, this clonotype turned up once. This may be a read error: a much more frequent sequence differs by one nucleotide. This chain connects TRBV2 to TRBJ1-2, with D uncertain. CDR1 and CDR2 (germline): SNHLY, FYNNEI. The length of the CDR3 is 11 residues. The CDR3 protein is CASSRNYAYTF. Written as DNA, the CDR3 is TGTGCCAGCAGCAGAAACTATGCCTACACCTTC.

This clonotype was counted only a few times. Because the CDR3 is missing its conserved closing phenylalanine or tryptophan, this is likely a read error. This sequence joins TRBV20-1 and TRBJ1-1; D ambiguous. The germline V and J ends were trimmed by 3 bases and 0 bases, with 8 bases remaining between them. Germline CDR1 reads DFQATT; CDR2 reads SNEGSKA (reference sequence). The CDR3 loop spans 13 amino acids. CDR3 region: CSASYTMNTEAFS. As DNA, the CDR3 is TGCAGTGCTAGTTACACTATGAACACTGAAGCTTTCTCT.

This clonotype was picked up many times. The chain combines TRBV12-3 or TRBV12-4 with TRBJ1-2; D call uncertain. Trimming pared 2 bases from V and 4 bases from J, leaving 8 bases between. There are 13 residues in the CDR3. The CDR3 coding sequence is TGTGCCAGCAGTTTAAGATCGAGCTATGGCTACACCTTC. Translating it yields CASSLRSSYGYTF.

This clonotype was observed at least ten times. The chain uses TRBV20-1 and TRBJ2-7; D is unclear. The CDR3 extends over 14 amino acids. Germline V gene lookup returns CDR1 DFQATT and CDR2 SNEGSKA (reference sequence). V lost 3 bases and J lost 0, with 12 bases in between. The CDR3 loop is CSASNSITSYEQYF. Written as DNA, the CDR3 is TGCAGTGCTAGTAACTCCATTACCTCCTACGAGCAGTACTTC.

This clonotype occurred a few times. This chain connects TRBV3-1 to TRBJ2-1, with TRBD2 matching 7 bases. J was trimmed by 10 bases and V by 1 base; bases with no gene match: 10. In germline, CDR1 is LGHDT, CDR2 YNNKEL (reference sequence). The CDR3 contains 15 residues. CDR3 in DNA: TGTGCCAGCAGCCAAGGGGCTAGCGGAGACGGGGAGCAGTTCTTC. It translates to CASSQGASGDGEQFF.

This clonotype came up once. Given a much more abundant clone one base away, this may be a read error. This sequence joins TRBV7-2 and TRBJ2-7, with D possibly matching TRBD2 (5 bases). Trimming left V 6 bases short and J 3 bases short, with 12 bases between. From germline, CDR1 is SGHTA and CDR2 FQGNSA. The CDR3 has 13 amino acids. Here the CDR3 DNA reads TGTGCCAGCAGAACCGGGGAGAGCTACGAGCAGTACTTC. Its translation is CASRTGESYEQYF. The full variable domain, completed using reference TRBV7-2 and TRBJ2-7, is GAGVSQSPSNKVTEKGKDVELRCDPISGHTALYWYRQSLGQGLEFLIYFQGNSAPDKSGLPSDRFSAERTGGSVSTLTIQRTQQEDSAVYLCASRTGESYEQYFGPGTRLTVT.

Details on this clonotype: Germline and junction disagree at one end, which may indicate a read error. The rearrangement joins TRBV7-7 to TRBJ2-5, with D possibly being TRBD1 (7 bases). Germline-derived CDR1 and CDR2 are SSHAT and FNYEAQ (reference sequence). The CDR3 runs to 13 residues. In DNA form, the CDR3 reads TGTGCTAGCGGCAGGGGGTCTGGGGAGACCAAGTACTTC. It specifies CASGRGSGETKYF.

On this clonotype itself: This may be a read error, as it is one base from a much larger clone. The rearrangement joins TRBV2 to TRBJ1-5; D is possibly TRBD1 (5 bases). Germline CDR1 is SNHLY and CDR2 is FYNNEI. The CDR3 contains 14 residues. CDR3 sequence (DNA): TGTACCAGCAGTGAGGGAGGGGAGGTTCAGCCCCAGCATTTT. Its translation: CTSSEGGEVQPQHF.

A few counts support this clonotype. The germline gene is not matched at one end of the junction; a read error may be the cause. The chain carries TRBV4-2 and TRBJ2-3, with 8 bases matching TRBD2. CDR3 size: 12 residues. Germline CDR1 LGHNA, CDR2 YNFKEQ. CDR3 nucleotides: TGTGCCAGCAGCCAAGAACTAGCGGCCCCCCTATTT. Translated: CASSQELAAPLF.

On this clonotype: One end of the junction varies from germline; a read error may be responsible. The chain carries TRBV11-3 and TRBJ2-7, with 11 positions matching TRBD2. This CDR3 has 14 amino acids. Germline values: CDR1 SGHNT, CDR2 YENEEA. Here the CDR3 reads CDSSRGLAVDEQYF. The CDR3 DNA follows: TGTGACAGCAGCCGGGGACTAGCGGTAGACGAGCAGTACTTC. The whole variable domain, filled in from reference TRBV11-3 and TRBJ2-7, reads EAGVVQSPRYKIIEKKQPVAFWCNPISGHNTLYWYLQNLGQGPELLIRYENEEAVDDSQLPKDRFSAERLKGVDSTLKIQPAELGDSAVYLCDSSRGLAVDEQYFGPGTRLTVT.

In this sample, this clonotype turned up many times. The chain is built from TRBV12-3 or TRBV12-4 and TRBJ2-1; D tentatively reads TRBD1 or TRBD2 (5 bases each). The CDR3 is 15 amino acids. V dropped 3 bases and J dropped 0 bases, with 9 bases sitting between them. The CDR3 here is CASSLPGSSYNEQFF. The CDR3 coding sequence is TGTGCCAGCAGTTTGCCAGGGAGCTCCTACAATGAGCAGTTCTTC.

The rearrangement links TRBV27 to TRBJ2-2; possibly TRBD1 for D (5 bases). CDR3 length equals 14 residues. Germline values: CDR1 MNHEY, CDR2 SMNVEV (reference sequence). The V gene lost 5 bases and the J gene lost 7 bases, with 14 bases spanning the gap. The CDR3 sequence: CASSQGVRGGELFF. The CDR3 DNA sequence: TGTGCCAGCAGTCAAGGGGTTAGAGGCGGGGAGCTGTTTTTT.